This is a list of T cell receptor beta chains from one sample in a study of cytomegalovirus exposure and HLA in healthy donors. Measured with immunoSEQ multiplex PCR; TCRdb has only the in-frame clones, and not every one. The repertoire has 150,000 or so clones, roughly three quarters of them found once; the top ten carry 6.5% to 8%. The sample consisted of PBMCs. These receptors all come from a woman aged 40 to 55 in good health and CMV-seropositive. Each CDR3 is given with its conserved first and last residue. A D gene is named only where the DNA matches it firmly. Rows may omit the clone size; those that give it use once, few, many or a size class.

cdr3_aa	cdr3_nt	j_call	clone_size	v_call	d_call
CASSGRSEQGVTDTQYF	TGTGCCAGCAGTGGGAGGAGTGAACAGGGGGTCACAGATACGCAGTATTTT	TRBJ2-3	NA	TRBV27	TRBD1
CASSWNRGGGYTF	TGTGCCAGCAGCTGGAACAGGGGAGGTGGCTACACCTTC	TRBJ1-2	few	TRBV5-6	TRBD1
CASSLVPTQGAIDSPLHF	TGTGCCAGCAGCTTAGTGCCCACACAGGGGGCTATAGATTCACCCCTCCACTTT	TRBJ1-6	NA	TRBV7-2	TRBD1
CASAPSAGNSYNEQFF	TGTGCTAGTGCTCCGTCGGCGGGTAACTCCTACAATGAGCAGTTCTTC	TRBJ2-1	NA	TRBV12-5	NA
CASSQLGGTEAFF	TGCGCCAGCAGCCAATTAGGAGGAACTGAAGCTTTCTTT	TRBJ1-1	NA	TRBV4-1	NA
CASWGGDTQYF	TGCGCCAGCTGGGGAGGAGATACGCAGTATTTT	TRBJ2-3	NA	TRBV4-1	NA
CATSRGGTSGGYEQYF	TGTGCCACCAGCAGAGGCGGGACTAGCGGGGGCTACGAGCAGTACTTC	TRBJ2-7	many	TRBV15	TRBD2
CASSRDRVDEQFF	TGCGCCAGCAGCCGGGACAGGGTTGATGAGCAGTTCTTC	TRBJ2-1	NA	TRBV5-1	TRBD1
CASSQVIVLETYEQYF	TGCGCCAGCAGCCAAGTGATAGTGCTCGAAACCTACGAGCAGTACTTC	TRBJ2-7	NA	TRBV4-1	NA
CASSLGRLAGPTGELFF	TGTGCCAGCAGCTTGGGGAGACTAGCGGGTCCAACCGGGGAGCTGTTTTTT	TRBJ2-2	NA	TRBV5-4	TRBD2
CASSQTRNAYYEQYF	TGTGCCAGCAGCCAAACGAGGAACGCCTACTACGAGCAGTACTTC	TRBJ2-7	NA	TRBV11-2	NA
CATSREGGGNTEAFF	TGTGCCACCAGCAGAGAGGGAGGGGGGAACACTGAAGCTTTCTTT	TRBJ1-1	NA	TRBV15	NA
CASTPGAGLVIPGEQFF	TGTGCCAGTACCCCGGGGGCGGGACTAGTCATCCCTGGGGAGCAGTTCTTC	TRBJ2-1	NA	TRBV19	TRBD2
CASSLKVATTSYNEQFF	TGCGCCAGCAGCTTGAAGGTAGCGACTACGTCCTACAATGAGCAGTTCTTC	TRBJ2-1	NA	TRBV5-1	NA
CASTRGQIGYTF	TGTGCCAGTACCCGAGGACAGATTGGCTACACCTTC	TRBJ1-2	NA	TRBV19	NA
CASSQTTGVTGELFF	TGCGCCAGCAGCCAGACGACAGGGGTCACCGGGGAGCTGTTTTTT	TRBJ2-2	NA	TRBV4-1	TRBD1
CASSLAGNYGYTF	TGTGCCAGCAGCTTAGCCGGGAACTATGGCTACACCTTC	TRBJ1-2	NA	TRBV7-6	NA
CASRPAGTSGVSTDTQYF	TGTGCCAGCAGGCCAGCCGGGACTAGCGGGGTTAGCACAGATACGCAGTATTTT	TRBJ2-3	NA	TRBV5-4	TRBD2
CASSRLAGVGETQYF	TGTGCCAGCAGCCGACTAGCGGGGGTCGGGGAGACCCAGTACTTC	TRBJ2-5	NA	TRBV2	TRBD2
CASSLGDRALIYGYTF	TGTGCCAGCAGCTTGGGGGACAGGGCACTAATCTATGGCTACACCTTC	TRBJ1-2	NA	TRBV5-6	TRBD1
CSVDGLPGKNQETQYF	TGCAGCGTTGACGGTTTGCCAGGGAAGAACCAAGAGACCCAGTACTTC	TRBJ2-5	NA	TRBV29-1	NA
CASSSGRAGEQYF	TGTGCCAGCAGCTCCGGCCGGGCGGGCGAGCAGTACTTC	TRBJ2-7	NA	TRBV7-7	NA
CASRDTGEGRYF	TGTGCCAGCAGAGACACAGGGGAAGGGCGGTACTTC	TRBJ2-7	NA	TRBV6-1	TRBD1
CASSLVEQPQHF	TGTGCCAGCAGTTTGGTCGAGCAGCCCCAGCATTTT	TRBJ1-5	NA	TRBV28	NA
CASSMGQPYEQYF	TGTGCCAGTAGTATGGGGCAGCCTTACGAGCAGTACTTC	TRBJ2-7	NA	TRBV19	NA
CASSLVWQNHGYTF	TGTGCCAGCAGCTTAGTGTGGCAGAACCATGGCTACACCTTC	TRBJ1-2	once	TRBV7-2	NA
CASSIVLLAGNTGELFF	TGTGCCAGTAGTATCGTACTACTAGCGGGGAACACCGGGGAGCTGTTTTTT	TRBJ2-2	once	TRBV19	TRBD2
CASSVSGTGLDTIYF	TGTGCCAGCAGCGTCAGTGGGACAGGGTTAGACACCATATATTTT	TRBJ1-3	NA	TRBV9	TRBD1
CASSLGDRDNSPLHF	TGTGCCAGCAGCTTAGGGGACAGGGATAATTCACCCCTCCACTTT	TRBJ1-6	NA	TRBV7-9	TRBD1
CASSTTWTDNEKLFF	TGTGCCAGCAGCACCACCTGGACAGATAATGAAAAACTGTTTTTT	TRBJ1-4	NA	TRBV5-5	NA
CASSSAGGADEQYF	TGCGCCAGCAGCTCAGCGGGGGGTGCTGACGAGCAGTACTTC	TRBJ2-7	NA	TRBV5-1	TRBD2
CASSTLGGAIAETQYF	TGTGCCAGCAGCACCCTCGGGGGGGCAATTGCAGAGACCCAGTACTTC	TRBJ2-5	NA	TRBV5-4	TRBD2
CASSLGPEEQYF	TGTGCCAGCAGCTTAGGGCCGGAGGAGCAGTACTTC	TRBJ2-7	NA	TRBV11-2	NA
CASSSGQGGNQPQHF	TGTGCCAGCAGTTCCGGACAGGGTGGCAATCAGCCCCAGCATTTT	TRBJ1-5	NA	TRBV28	TRBD1
CASTLTGRTQLVETQYF	TGTGCCAGCACCTTGACAGGGCGGACTCAACTTGTTGAAACGCAGTATTTT	TRBJ2-3	NA	TRBV5-4	TRBD1
CASSLDGGDTQYF	TGTGCCAGCAGCTTGGACGGGGGAGATACGCAGTATTTT	TRBJ2-3	once	TRBV5-4	NA
CASSPTGGGNTEAFF	TGCGCCAGCAGCCCCACAGGGGGCGGGAACACTGAAGCTTTCTTT	TRBJ1-1	NA	TRBV4-1	TRBD1
CASRGRVAGGQPQHF	TGTGCCAGCCGAGGGCGTGTCGCAGGGGGTCAGCCCCAGCATTTT	TRBJ1-5	NA	TRBV28	TRBD1
CASNEDSGKTEAFF	TGTGCCAGCAATGAAGACAGTGGGAAAACTGAAGCTTTCTTT	TRBJ1-1	NA	TRBV28	NA
CTSSYSGDTALHF	TGTACCAGCAGTTACTCCGGGGACACGGCCCTCCACTTT	TRBJ1-6	NA	TRBV6-6	NA
CASSSLPGYEQYF	TGTGCCAGCAGCTCTTTACCCGGCTACGAGCAGTACTTC	TRBJ2-7	NA	TRBV7-6	NA
CASSEGGNSPLHF	TGTGCCAGCTCGGAGGGGGGGAATTCACCCCTCCACTTT	TRBJ1-6	NA	TRBV18	NA
CASSLVGGTYNEQFF	TGCGCCAGCAGCTTGGTAGGGGGTACTTACAATGAGCAGTTCTTC	TRBJ2-1	NA	TRBV5-1	NA
CASSLGQGLNTEAFF	TGTGCCAGCAGCTTGGGTCAGGGGCTGAACACTGAAGCTTTCTTT	TRBJ1-1	few	TRBV7-9	NA
CASRLGTGITEAFF	TGTGCCAGCAGGCTGGGGACAGGTATCACTGAAGCTTTCTTT	TRBJ1-1	few	TRBV28	TRBD1
CAWSVRNLNTEAFF	TGTGCCTGGAGTGTAAGAAACTTGAACACTGAAGCTTTCTTT	TRBJ1-1	few	TRBV30	NA
CASSGNFLAGKTDTQYF	TGTGCCAGCAGTGGAAACTTTCTAGCGGGGAAGACAGATACGCAGTATTTT	TRBJ2-3	NA	TRBV2	TRBD2
CASSFGQVGYEQYF	TGCGCCAGCAGTTTTGGACAGGTGGGATACGAGCAGTACTTC	TRBJ2-7	NA	TRBV7-9	TRBD1
CASSVTPTSGGGEQYF	TGTGCCAGCAGCGTAACCCCGACTAGCGGGGGTGGCGAGCAGTACTTC	TRBJ2-7	few	TRBV9	TRBD2
CASSQERAGATMNTEAFF	TGCGCCAGCAGCCAAGAACGCGCAGGGGCGACAATGAACACTGAAGCTTTCTTT	TRBJ1-1	few	TRBV4-1	NA
CASSPQGAVYGYTF	TGTGCCAGTAGTCCACAGGGGGCCGTCTATGGCTACACCTTC	TRBJ1-2	NA	TRBV19	TRBD1
CASSLDGVGYYGYTF	TGCGCCAGCAGCTTGGACGGGGTAGGGTACTATGGCTACACCTTC	TRBJ1-2	NA	TRBV5-1	NA
CASSLEASGYTDTQYF	TGCGCCAGCAGCTTGGAAGCTAGCGGGTACACAGATACGCAGTATTTT	TRBJ2-3	few	TRBV5-1	TRBD2
CASSAYPGLMNTGELFF	TGTGCCAGCAGTGCCTATCCGGGACTCATGAACACCGGGGAGCTGTTTTTT	TRBJ2-2	NA	TRBV6-1	NA